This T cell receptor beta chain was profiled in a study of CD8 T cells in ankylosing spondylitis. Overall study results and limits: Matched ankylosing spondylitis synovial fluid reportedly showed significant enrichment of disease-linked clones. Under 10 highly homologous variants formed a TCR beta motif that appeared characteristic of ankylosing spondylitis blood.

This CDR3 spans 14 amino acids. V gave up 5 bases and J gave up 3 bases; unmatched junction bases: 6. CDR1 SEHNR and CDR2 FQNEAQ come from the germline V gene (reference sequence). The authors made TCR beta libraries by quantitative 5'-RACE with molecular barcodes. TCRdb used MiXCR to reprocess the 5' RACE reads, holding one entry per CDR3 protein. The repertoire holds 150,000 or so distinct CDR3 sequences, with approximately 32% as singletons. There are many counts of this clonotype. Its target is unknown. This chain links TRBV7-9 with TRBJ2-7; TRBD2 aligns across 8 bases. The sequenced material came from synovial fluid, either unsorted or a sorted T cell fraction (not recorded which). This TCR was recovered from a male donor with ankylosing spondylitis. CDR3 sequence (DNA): TGTGCCAGCAGCCCAGAAGCGGGGGTCTACGAGCAGTACTTC. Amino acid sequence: CASSPEAGVYEQYF.